This T cell receptor beta chain is drawn from a study of regulatory T cells in long-lasting Graves disease. Germline V CDR1 and CDR2: KGHSH, LQKENI. Trimming removed 1 base from V and 7 bases from J, with 14 bases in between. There are 16 residues in the CDR3. Specified time point: persistent/refractory GD, antithyroid drugs over 5 years with positive TRAb. The authors made the TCR library using RNA they extracted from PBMCs. Of note for this clonotype: The antigen is not known.

Study conclusions and caveats: TRBV28, TRBJ1-2 and TRBJ2-5 emerged as the favored segments in persistent disease.

Arm-PCR of CDR3 regions and iRepertoire HTBI primers were the basis on which TCR beta libraries were built. TCRdb passed the multiplex PCR reads through MiXCR, listing each CDR3 protein once. The sample contains hundreds of thousands of distinct CDR3 sequences, about 20% of which appear only once. Sequenced material: peripheral blood mononuclear cells (PBMCs), taken when the disease was refractory, from a patient treated with antithyroid drugs. The source is a female donor with Graves disease. The chain recombines TRBV18 with TRBJ1-6; D perhaps matches TRBD1 (5 bases). In DNA form, the CDR3 reads TGTGCCAGCTCACCACGGACTCTACGACAGAATTCACCCCTCCACTTT. Its translation: CASSPRTLRQNSPLHF.